Given below is one T cell receptor (beta chain) in context. This sample is part of a study of T cell changes during pregnancy in multiple sclerosis. The CDR3 covers 17 residues. Sequencing used immunoSEQ multiplex PCR; TCRdb keeps in-frame clones, though not all of them. The table has approximately 100,000 clones, roughly 92% seen once. Sequenced material: peripheral blood, taken after pregnancy. This TCR was recovered from a female donor with multiple sclerosis, enrolled in a pregnancy study. This chain connects TRBV12-2 to TRBJ2-1; the table assigns TRBD2, which was not confirmed against the DNA. TRBV12-2 is a pseudogene. The CDR3 sequence: CASRFKLAPSSYNEQFF. In nucleotides, the CDR3 is TGTGCAAGTCGCTTTAAACTAGCCCCAAGCTCCTACAATGAGCAGTTCTTC.